This T cell receptor (beta chain) derives from a study of T-cell memory formation after mild COVID-19. MiXCR was run by TCRdb on the 5' RACE reads, yielding one entry per CDR3 protein. The sample contains some 450,000 distinct CDR3 sequences, under 20% of which appear only once. This clonotype was counted many times. Germline V gives CDR1 DFQATT, CDR2 SNEGSKA (reference sequence). The CDR3 consists of 15 residues. Between the trimmed V and J ends, which lost 1 base and 9 bases, there was a span of 19 bases. The sequenced sample was PBMCs or a T cell subset sorted from them (not recorded which). The source is a man younger than 35 who had mild COVID-19 (a few samples of this study predate the infection). Cell type and time point are not known. The chain uses TRBV20-1 and TRBJ2-1; possibly TRBD1 or TRBD2 for D (5 bases each). CDR3 nucleotide sequence: TGCAGTGCTAGAGTGTCGGGACGTGGGGACCGTGAGCAGTTCTTC. Encoded protein: CSARVSGRGDREQFF.